The 30 T cell receptor beta chains reported below all come from one sample, sequenced in a study of T-cell reconstitution after alpha-beta-depleted transplantation in children. Researchers prepared the TCRbeta library using unique molecular identifiers, the study reports. MiXCR, run by TCRdb on the PCR reads, gives a single entry per CDR3 protein. The profile covers 300,000 to 400,000 distinct CDR3 sequences, with around 15% appearing a single time and about 41% taken by the ten largest. The sample was PBMCs, mostly from graft donor cells, taken 360 days after TCRalphabeta/CD19-depleted stem cell transplant. The receptors shown here come from a male patient between 2 and 10 years old who had a stem cell transplant for acute lymphoblastic leukemia, so the T cells may come from the graft donor.

This chain uses TRBV7-6 with TRBJ2-5; 11 bases fit TRBD2. Germline CDR1 reads SGHVS; CDR2 reads FNYEAQ. V shed 5 bases, J shed 3 bases, and the junction held 8 bases outside the gene matches. CDR3 length: 16 residues. As DNA, the CDR3 is TGTGCCAGCAGCGTTCAACCGGGACTAGCGGAAGAGACCCAGTACTTC. Translated: CASSVQPGLAEETQYF.

This clonotype was picked up one time. The V call is TRBV4-3, the J call TRBJ2-3; TRBD2 matches at 8 bases. This CDR3 is built from 18 residues. Losses at the gene ends were 1 base for V and 0 bases for J; bases not matched to a gene: 9. Germline-derived CDR1 and CDR2 are LGHNA and YSLEER. CDR3 DNA sequence: TGCGCCAGCAGCCAAGGGCCCGGGAGGGCTTCTAGCACAGATACGCAGTATTTT. Translation: CASSQGPGRASSTDTQYF.

This clonotype was detected many times. This rearrangement joins TRBV29-1 to TRBJ2-1, with D hard to call. Germline CDR1 and CDR2: SQVTM and ANQGSEA. The CDR3 extends over 10 amino acids. Trimming took off 7 bases at V and 5 bases at J, with 6 bases between the two ends. The CDR3 DNA sequence: TGCAGCGCAACAGACAATGAGCAGTTCTTC. Translated, it gives CSATDNEQFF.

This clonotype is a singleton in its sample. This chain connects TRBV5-1 to TRBJ1-6; D is unclear. Germline loops: CDR1 SGHRS, CDR2 YFSETQ. Trimming stripped 0 bases from V and 0 bases from J, with 16 bases between. CDR3 length: 19 residues. The CDR3 DNA reads TGCGCCAGCAGCTTGGGGGCACAGTCGTCGAGCTCCTATAATTCACCCCTCCACTTT. It is translated as CASSLGAQSSSSYNSPLHF.

This clonotype appeared many times. The chain joins TRBV4-1 to TRBJ2-7; D may be TRBD2 (5 bases). V gave up 1 base and J gave up 1 base, with 11 bases separating them. The CDR3 has 15 residues. CDR1 MGHRA and CDR2 YSYEKL come from the germline V gene. CDR3 in DNA: TGCGCCAGCAGCCAAGGAGGGCAGCAATCCTACGAGCAGTACTTC. As protein: CASSQGGQQSYEQYF.

This chain uses TRBV19 with TRBJ2-3, with no clear D. CDR1 is LNHDA and CDR2 is SQIVND in the germline V gene (reference sequence). Trimming stripped 5 bases from V and 4 bases from J, with 13 bases between. The CDR3 runs to 14 residues. Written as DNA, the CDR3 is TGTGCCAGTAGTGACCATTCTCCCGCAGATACGCAGTATTTT. Its translation is CASSDHSPADTQYF.

This clonotype occurred a few times. V usage is TRBV12-3 or TRBV12-4 and J usage is TRBJ1-5; no clear D. V lost 5 bases, J lost 0 bases, and 11 bases lay in between. This CDR3 spans 15 amino acids. CDR3 bases: TGTGCCAGCAGTAGAGGACGCTATAGCAATCAGCCCCAGCATTTT. Amino acid sequence: CASSRGRYSNQPQHF.

The V call is TRBV24-1, the J call TRBJ2-1; D is possibly TRBD2 (6 bases). The germline V gene has CDR1 KGHDR and CDR2 SFDVKD. The ends were cut back, 2 bases at V and 7 bases at J, with 8 bases in the middle. The CDR3 sequence is 13 residues long. The CDR3 reads CATSDWDWNEQFF. The CDR3 DNA follows: TGTGCCACCAGTGATTGGGACTGGAATGAGCAGTTCTTC.

This chain connects TRBV9 to TRBJ1-5; TRBD1 matches at 11 bases. From germline, CDR1 is SGDLS and CDR2 YYNGEE. V lost 2 bases to trimming and J lost 2 bases; unmatched junction nucleotides: 0. The CDR3 has 15 residues. The CDR3, as DNA: TGTGCCAGCAGCGTGGGACAGGGGGGCAATCAGCCCCAGCATTTT. Its protein product is CASSVGQGGNQPQHF.

The V and J genes are TRBV28 and TRBJ1-6, with D unclear. Trimming pared 1 base from V and 14 bases from J, leaving 27 bases between. This CDR3 region has 18 residues. CDR1 and CDR2 (germline): MDHEN, SYDVKM. This chain's CDR3 is CASSLFRDTAPINWTLHF. CDR3 coding DNA: TGTGCCAGCAGTTTATTTCGGGATACAGCTCCCATCAATTGGACCCTCCACTTT. The whole variable domain, remainder taken from reference TRBV28 and TRBJ1-6, is DVKVTQSSRYLVKRTGEKVFLECVQDMDHENMFWYRQDPGLGLRLIYFSYDVKMKEKGDIPEGYSVSREKKERFSLILESASTNQTSMYLCASSLFRDTAPINWTLHFGNGTRLTVT.

A few counts support this clonotype. V usage is TRBV2 and J usage is TRBJ2-5; D not resolved. Deletions cut 7 bases from V and 4 bases from J, with 7 bases between. Germline assignment: CDR1 SNHLY and CDR2 FYNNEI. This CDR3 comprises 11 residues. This CDR3 reads CASTELETQYF. The DNA of the CDR3 is TGTGCCAGCACCGAGCTAGAGACCCAGTACTTC.

The DNA of the CDR3 is TGCAGCGTTGAAGATGTGGCCTACGAGCAGTACTTC. Amino acids: CSVEDVAYEQYF. The V gene is TRBV29-1, the J gene TRBJ2-7; D is unresolved. The ends were cut back, 0 bases at V and 2 bases at J, with 5 bases in the middle. The CDR3 length is 12 residues. Germline loops: CDR1 SQVTM, CDR2 ANQGSEA.

This clonotype was detected once. The rearrangement joins TRBV6-2 or TRBV6-3 to TRBJ1-3; a possible D gene is TRBD1 (5 bases). Germline CDR1 MNHEY, CDR2 SVGEGT. The CDR3 spans 16 residues. V gave up 2 bases and J gave up 0 bases, with 11 bases separating them. The CDR3 loop reads CASSYGDVSSGNTIYF. The DNA for the CDR3 is TGTGCCAGCAGTTACGGGGACGTCAGCTCTGGAAACACCATATATTTT.

This clonotype turned up a few times. The J gene is TRBJ1-5, the V gene TRBV5-1; no firm D call. The length of the CDR3 is 14 residues. Germline CDR1 SGHRS, CDR2 YFSETQ. V gave up 7 bases and J gave up 4 bases, with 15 bases separating them. The CDR3 sequence is CASRNEATNQPQHF. In nucleotides, the CDR3 is TGCGCCAGCCGAAACGAGGCGACGAATCAGCCCCAGCATTTT.

Ten or more counts support this clonotype. V usage is TRBV4-1 and J usage is TRBJ2-2, with D possibly TRBD2 on 6 matching bases. CDR1 is MGHRA and CDR2 is YSYEKL in the germline V gene. The CDR3 extends over 13 amino acids. The germline V and J ends were trimmed by 5 bases and 6 bases, with 10 bases remaining between them. The chain's CDR3 is CASSYGSPGELFF. The CDR3 DNA sequence: TGCGCCAGCAGCTACGGGAGTCCCGGGGAGCTGTTTTTT.

This clonotype came up a few times. The CDR3 protein is CASRPTGTGLYEQFF. DNA of the CDR3: TGTGCCAGCAGGCCGACCGGGACAGGGTTGTATGAGCAGTTCTTC. The chain employs TRBV6-1 and TRBJ2-1; 9 bases match TRBD1. Germline assignment: CDR1 MNHNS and CDR2 SASEGT. CDR3 length equals 15 residues. The J segment lost 8 bases and the V segment lost 6 bases, leaving 11 bases of the junction unmatched.

A remark on this clonotype: Just one base apart from a much larger clone, this may be a read error. The rearrangement joins TRBV5-1 to TRBJ2-5; 13 bases line up with TRBD2. The length of the CDR3 is 16 residues. Germline values: CDR1 SGHRS, CDR2 YFSETQ. The CDR3 sequence is CASSLGGLAGQETEYF. The DNA of the CDR3 is TGCGCCAGCAGCTTGGGGGGACTAGCGGGGCAAGAGACCGAGTACTTC. Complete variable domain (other parts from reference TRBV5-1 and TRBJ2-5): KAGVTQTPRYLIKTRGQQVTLSCSPISGHRSVSWYQQTPGQGLQFLFEYFSETQRNKGNFPGRFSGRQFSNSRSEMNVSTLELGDSALYLCASSLGGLAGQETEYFGPGTRLLVL.

This clonotype was detected ten times or more. The J gene is TRBJ1-3, the V gene TRBV28, with 7 bases aligning to TRBD1. Unmatched junction bases numbered 8, after V lost 4 bases and J lost 5 bases. Germline V gene sequence: CDR1 MDHEN, CDR2 SYDVKM. There are 15 residues in the CDR3. The CDR3 is CASSSGQARRNTIYF. CDR3 DNA: TGTGCCAGCAGTTCTGGACAGGCTAGGCGAAACACCATATATTTT.

The chain joins TRBV20-1 to TRBJ2-1; D is unresolved. Trimming stripped 3 bases from V and 7 bases from J, with 7 bases between. Looked up from germline, CDR1 is DFQATT and CDR2 is SNEGSKA (reference sequence). The CDR3 has 11 amino acids. CDR3 coding DNA: TGCAGTGCTAGGCCCGGTAATGAGCAGTTCTTC. Protein sequence: CSARPGNEQFF.

The chain combines TRBV2 with TRBJ2-1; D might be TRBD1 or TRBD2, each matching 5 bases. This CDR3 is 14 amino acids long. Trimming took off 7 bases at V and 5 bases at J, with 15 bases between the two ends. Germline V lookup: CDR1 SNHLY, CDR2 FYNNEI. As DNA, the CDR3 is TGTGCCAGCAAACGCGCCGGGGCGAACAATGAGCAGTTCTTC. It translates to CASKRAGANNEQFF.

In its sample, this clonotype was seen many times. V usage is TRBV4-3 and J usage is TRBJ2-1; D unclear. The CDR3 is 16 residues long. Germline lookup yields CDR1 LGHNA and CDR2 YSLEER. Trimming removed 0 bases from V and 6 bases from J, with 15 bases in between. CDR3 nucleotides: TGCGCCAGCAGCCAAGATCCCTGGACGGCCGGCAATGAGCAGTTCTTC. This encodes CASSQDPWTAGNEQFF.

The chain joins TRBV11-2 to TRBJ2-1; no reliable D call. The ends were cut back, 1 base at V and 5 bases at J, with 9 bases in the middle. The CDR3 contains 14 residues. Germline V gene lookup returns CDR1 SGHAT and CDR2 FQNNGV. Written as DNA, the CDR3 is TGTGCCAGCAGCTTAGGGCCTAGTCACAATGAGCAGTTCTTC. Translation: CASSLGPSHNEQFF.

This clonotype has at least ten counts. The rearrangement links TRBV5-6 to TRBJ2-5; the D is unclear. The CDR3 is 14 residues long. The V and J ends lost 1 base and 1 base respectively, with 8 bases between them. Germline lookup yields CDR1 SGHDT and CDR2 YYEEEE. Here the CDR3 reads CASSLSDPQETQYF. DNA for the CDR3: TGTGCCAGCAGCTTGTCGGATCCCCAAGAGACCCAGTACTTC.

V is TRBV9 and J is TRBJ2-3; the D gene is possibly TRBD2 (6 bases). The ends were cut back, 0 bases at V and 6 bases at J, with 20 bases in the middle. The germline V gene encodes CDR1 SGDLS and CDR2 YYNGEE. The length of the CDR3 is 17 residues. CDR3 nucleotide sequence: TGTGCCAGCAGCGTAGGATGGGGACTTCGCCCCGAGGATACGCAGTATTTT. It encodes CASSVGWGLRPEDTQYF.

This clonotype was counted only a few times. The genes are TRBV12-3 or TRBV12-4 and TRBJ2-3, with 8 bases matching TRBD1. V was clipped by 2 bases and J by 2 bases; unmatched bases: 3. This CDR3 comprises 15 residues. The CDR3 here is CASSLMGQVTDTQYF. CDR3 DNA sequence: TGTGCCAGCAGTTTAATGGGACAGGTCACAGATACGCAGTATTTT.

The V gene is TRBV28, the J gene TRBJ2-7, with 7 bases that match TRBD1. Germline CDR1 and CDR2: MDHEN and SYDVKM. The trim removed 8 bases at V and 4 bases at J, leaving 14 bases unmatched. This CDR3 is 15 amino acids long. The CDR3 nucleotides read TGTGCCAGCGGCGGACAGGCCTTAAGTTTATACGAGCAGTACTTC. Protein product: CASGGQALSLYEQYF.

The V call is TRBV12-3 or TRBV12-4, the J call TRBJ2-7; perhaps TRBD2 as D (6 bases). Trimming pared 5 bases from V and 5 bases from J, leaving 13 bases between. This CDR3 comprises 13 residues. CDR3 sequence reads: CASSLPSGDEQYF. CDR3 sequence (DNA): TGTGCCAGCAGTCTACCCTCGGGGGACGAGCAGTACTTC.

The V and J genes are TRBV12-3 or TRBV12-4 and TRBJ2-4; D possibly matches TRBD1 or TRBD2 (5 bases each). Trimming shortened V by 6 bases and J by 0 bases, and 15 bases separated the two germline ends. CDR3 length equals 16 residues. The CDR3 DNA reads as TGTGCCAGCAGCCTCCGGGGCATCCTAGCCAAAAACATTCAGTACTTC. Its protein product is CASSLRGILAKNIQYF.

The rearrangement joins TRBV9 to TRBJ1-6; a possible D gene is TRBD1 (5 bases). The CDR3 is made up of 15 amino acids. The V end lost 0 bases, the J end lost 7 bases, and 11 bases lay between the germline ends. Germline V gene data show CDR1 as SGDLS and CDR2 as YYNGEE. CDR3: CASSVADSANSPLHF. CDR3 DNA sequence: TGTGCCAGCAGCGTAGCCGACAGTGCCAATTCACCCCTCCACTTT.

The chain carries TRBV20-1 and TRBJ2-3; D possibly matches TRBD1 or TRBD2 (6 bases each). V was cut by 4 bases and J by 7 bases, with 24 bases left in between. The germline V gene has CDR1 DFQATT and CDR2 SNEGSKA (reference sequence). This CDR3 contains 16 residues. The DNA for the CDR3 is TGCAGTGCTACGGCACAGGGACACCTAAGGACTAATACGCAGTATTTT. Its protein is CSATAQGHLRTNTQYF.